The 29 T cell receptor beta chains in this list originate from one sample, sequenced in a study of OX40 agonist ivuxolimab in advanced cancers. Sequencing was performed with immunoSEQ multiplex PCR; in TCRdb, only in-frame clones are kept and a portion is missing. Among roughly 100,000 clones listed, 80% to 90% were seen once. Sample: CD4+ or CD8+ T cells sorted from blood, taken in a trial of the OX40 agonist ivuxolimab. The origin of the receptors is an adult with an advanced solid tumor such as melanoma, head and neck, liver or kidney cancer.

A remark on this clone: This CDR3 is also generated by other DNA sequences in the sample. This chain uses TRBV18 with TRBJ2-7; the match to TRBD1 covers 7 bases. The CDR3 runs to 13 residues. Trimming at V came to 3 bases and at J to 3 bases, leaving 2 bases not matched to a gene. The germline gives CDR1 KGHSH, CDR2 LQKENI. CDR3 amino acids: CASSPGTDYEQYF. In DNA, the CDR3 is TGTGCCAGCTCACCCGGGACAGACTACGAGCAGTACTTC.

The chain combines TRBV6-5 with TRBJ1-6, with D perhaps TRBD1 (6 bases). The CDR3 is 16 amino acids. CDR1 MNHEY and CDR2 SVGAGI come from the germline V gene. The V gene lost 0 bases and the J gene lost 6 bases, with 12 bases spanning the gap. CDR3 coding DNA: TGTGCCAGCAGTTACTCCGGGGGGGCTCTTAATTCACCCCTCCACTTT. Encoded protein: CASSYSGGALNSPLHF.

V gene TRBV7-3 combines with J gene TRBJ2-6; the D is unclear. The CDR3 consists of 14 residues. Germline CDR1 is SGHTA and CDR2 is FQGTGA. Between the trimmed V and J ends, which lost 8 bases and 0 bases, there was a span of 8 bases. CDR3 residues: CASGDGSGANVLTF. As DNA, the CDR3 is TGTGCCAGCGGTGACGGCTCTGGGGCCAACGTCCTGACTTTC. The whole variable domain, remainder taken from reference TRBV7-3 and TRBJ2-6, is GAGVSQTPSNKVTEKGKYVELRCDPISGHTALYWYRQSLGQGPEFLIYFQGTGAADDSGLPNDRFFAVRPEGSVSTLKIQRTERGDSAVYLCASGDGSGANVLTFGAGSRLTVL.

This rearrangement joins TRBV6-6 to TRBJ1-1; D remains ambiguous. V dropped 6 bases and J dropped 0 bases, with 14 bases sitting between them. Germline CDR1 reads MNHNY; CDR2 reads SVGAGI (reference sequence). This CDR3 has 15 amino acids. CDR3: CASRERVPVNTEAFF. CDR3 DNA sequence: TGTGCCAGCAGGGAAAGAGTTCCAGTGAACACTGAAGCTTTCTTT.

The rearrangement joins TRBV11-2 to TRBJ1-6; TRBD1 matches 9 bases. The CDR3 covers 14 residues. The germline V gene encodes CDR1 SGHAT and CDR2 FQNNGV. The trim removed 5 bases at V and 8 bases at J, leaving 4 bases unmatched. The CDR3 coding sequence is TGTGCCAGCAGCCCCAGACAGGGGGATTCACCCCTCCACTTT. Translation: CASSPRQGDSPLHF.

The chain has TRBV27 and TRBJ1-4; D call uncertain. The germline V and J ends were trimmed by 4 bases and 1 base, with 7 bases remaining between them. The length of the CDR3 is 14 residues. Germline V gene data show CDR1 as MNHEY and CDR2 as SMNVEV (reference sequence). CDR3 DNA: TGTGCCAGCAGTTCTGGGGTAACTAATGAAAAACTGTTTTTT. Amino acids: CASSSGVTNEKLFF.

The V and J genes are TRBV28 and TRBJ2-2, with 7 bases matching TRBD2. The CDR3 sequence is 17 residues long. CDR1 and CDR2 from the germline V gene are MDHEN and SYDVKM. V was pared by 4 bases and J by 1 base, with 9 bases of the junction left unmatched. The CDR3: CASSSGTKWRNTGELFF. In DNA, the CDR3 is TGTGCCAGCAGTTCCGGGACTAAATGGCGGAACACCGGGGAGCTGTTTTTT.

This rearrangement joins TRBV28 to TRBJ2-6, with D perhaps TRBD2 (6 bases). With 4 bases removed from V and 1 base from J, the gap between germline ends came to 8 bases. CDR1 is MDHEN and CDR2 is SYDVKM in the germline V gene. The CDR3 totals 15 residues. The CDR3 is CASSYGSSGANVLTF. CDR3 sequence (DNA): TGTGCCAGCAGTTACGGGAGTTCTGGGGCCAACGTCCTGACTTTC.

V gene TRBV5-1 combines with J gene TRBJ1-1; D not certain. Trimming took 0 bases from V and 0 from J, leaving 12 bases between them. Germline V gene sequence: CDR1 SGHRS, CDR2 YFSETQ. There are 16 residues in the CDR3. This chain's CDR3 is CASSLASGYMNTEAFF. CDR3 sequence (DNA): TGCGCCAGCAGCTTGGCCAGCGGATACATGAACACTGAAGCTTTCTTT.

This chain links TRBV9 with TRBJ2-5; 9 bases align to TRBD2. The last part of the DNA fits TRBJ2-7 better; the J call may be wrong. Germline V gene lookup returns CDR1 SGDLS and CDR2 YYNGEE. The CDR3 length is 16 residues. CDR3 sequence (DNA): TGTGCCAGCAGCGTCACTAGCGGGTATAACTCCTACGAGCAGTACTTC. This encodes CASSVTSGYNSYEQYF.

The table lists this clone with a few counts. The V call is TRBV5-8, the J call TRBJ2-7; D may correspond to TRBD1 or TRBD2 (5 bases each). The ends were cut back, 7 bases at V and 1 base at J, with 33 bases in the middle. This CDR3 contains 20 residues. Per germline, CDR1 SGHTS and CDR2 YDEGEE. CDR3 residues: CASAFETGAGGFTPSYEQYF. Written as DNA, the CDR3 is TGTGCCAGCGCTTTTGAGACCGGGGCAGGAGGTTTCACGCCATCCTACGAGCAGTACTTC.

This clone was observed a few times. The chain has TRBV7-9 and TRBJ2-2, with TRBD2 identical over 13 bases. The CDR3 runs 19 residues. J was trimmed by 0 bases and V by 5 bases; bases with no gene match: 9. Germline CDR1 reads SEHNR; CDR2 reads FQNEAQ (reference sequence). CDR3 bases: TGTGCCAGCAGCCGGGGACTAGCGGGGAGACGAACGAACACCGGGGAGCTGTTTTTT. It translates to CASSRGLAGRRTNTGELFF.

CDR3: CASSYPDYEQYF. CDR3 DNA: TGTGCCAGCAGTTACCCGGACTACGAGCAGTACTTC. The J gene is TRBJ2-7, the V gene TRBV6-5; D gene unclear. V dropped 2 bases and J dropped 3 bases, with 5 bases sitting between them. Germline V gene sequence: CDR1 MNHEY, CDR2 SVGAGI. The CDR3 length is 12 residues.

The V call is TRBV30, the J call TRBJ1-1; the D gene is possibly TRBD1 (6 bases). This CDR3 has 15 residues. The V and J ends lost 2 bases and 5 bases respectively, with 18 bases between them. CDR1 is GTSNPN and CDR2 is SVGIG in the germline V gene (reference sequence). In nucleotides, the CDR3 is TGTGCCTGGAGTCCTACAGGGATAGCAGGTACTGAAGCTTTCTTT. As protein: CAWSPTGIAGTEAFF.

V is TRBV19 and J is TRBJ1-4; no definite D call. CDR3 length: 13 residues. V was trimmed by 7 bases and J by 3 bases, leaving 9 bases between them. Germline values: CDR1 LNHDA, CDR2 SQIVND (reference sequence). The CDR3 loop reads CASIAAPNEKLFF. The CDR3, as DNA: TGTGCCAGTATTGCAGCTCCTAATGAAAAACTGTTTTTT.

V usage is TRBV19 and J usage is TRBJ1-5; 8 bases are a match to TRBD1. CDR1 and CDR2 from the germline V gene are LNHDA and SQIVND (reference sequence). The CDR3 totals 17 residues. Unmatched junction bases numbered 15, after V lost 4 bases and J lost 7 bases. CDR3 coding DNA: TGTGCCAGTAGTACGGGACAGGCGAGGGGTGTAGGCCAGCCCCAGCATTTT. Protein sequence: CASSTGQARGVGQPQHF.

The chain joins TRBV6-6 to TRBJ1-4, with TRBD1 matching over 9 bases. The V and J ends lost 4 bases and 8 bases, in that order; junction bases with no gene match: 5. This CDR3 contains 14 residues. The germline V gene has CDR1 MNHNY and CDR2 SVGAGI (reference sequence). The DNA of the CDR3 is TGTGCCAGCAGTTGGGCCGGGACAGGGGAAAAACTGTTTTTT. Translating gives CASSWAGTGEKLFF.

The chain links TRBV29-1 to TRBJ2-1; 9 bases are shared with TRBD2. Unmatched junction bases numbered 10, after V lost 4 bases and J lost 15 bases. The V gene's germline CDR1 is SQVTM and CDR2 ANQGSEA. This CDR3 is built from 12 residues. The CDR3 region is CSVVVLAGTWFF. CDR3 sequence (DNA): TGCAGCGTTGTGGTTCTAGCGGGGACGTGGTTCTTC.

This clone has only a few counts. The chain employs TRBV25-1 and TRBJ1-2, with D tentatively TRBD1 (6 bases). Per germline, CDR1 MGHDK and CDR2 SYGVNS. The length of the CDR3 is 13 residues. The germline V and J ends were trimmed by 4 bases and 3 bases, with 9 bases remaining between them. The chain's CDR3 is CASSVSGDYGYTF. DNA of the CDR3: TGTGCCAGCAGTGTATCAGGGGACTATGGCTACACCTTC.

The J gene is TRBJ1-3, the V gene TRBV19; D might be TRBD1 (5 bases). The CDR3 length is 12 residues. Germline V gene lookup returns CDR1 LNHDA and CDR2 SQIVND (reference sequence). The V end lost 10 bases, the J end lost 4 bases, and 11 bases lay between the germline ends. The CDR3 here is CATVTDGNTIYF. The CDR3 nucleotides read TGTGCCACCGTGACAGACGGAAACACCATATATTTT.

The chain employs TRBV7-6 and TRBJ2-2, with TRBD2 matching over 12 bases. V lost 1 base, J lost 0 bases, and 3 bases stayed unmatched. CDR1 and CDR2 from the germline V gene are SGHVS and FNYEAQ. The CDR3 length is 18 residues. The CDR3: CASSLEPSGGANTGELFF. The CDR3 coding sequence is TGTGCCAGCAGCTTAGAACCTAGCGGGGGGGCGAACACCGGGGAGCTGTTTTTT.

This clone has just one count. V and J are TRBV19 and TRBJ1-3; 8 positions agree with TRBD1. The trim removed 4 bases at V and 1 base at J, leaving 6 bases unmatched. The CDR3 consists of 16 residues. CDR1 is LNHDA and CDR2 is SQIVND in the germline V gene (reference sequence). CDR3 sequence (DNA): TGTGCCAGTAGTAGGCCCCAGGGGGCTTCTGGAAACACCATATATTTT. Its translation: CASSRPQGASGNTIYF.

The chain combines TRBV30 with TRBJ2-7; D is possibly TRBD1 or TRBD2 (5 bases each). With 5 bases removed from V and 3 bases from J, the gap between germline ends came to 17 bases. Germline V gives CDR1 GTSNPN, CDR2 SVGIG (reference sequence). CDR3 length: 14 residues. CDR3 region: CAWQSGQNNYEQYF. CDR3 bases: TGTGCCTGGCAGTCGGGGCAGAACAACTACGAGCAGTACTTC.

The CDR3 reads CASSSPGQGLPDTQYF. The CDR3 region has the DNA TGTGCCAGCAGCTCTCCGGGACAGGGGCTCCCAGATACGCAGTATTTT. The rearrangement links TRBV5-4 to TRBJ2-3, with TRBD1 matching over 10 bases. CDR1 is SGHNT, CDR2 YYREEE, per germline (reference sequence). This CDR3 comprises 16 residues. V lost 3 bases to trimming and J lost 4 bases; unmatched junction nucleotides: 8.

For the CDR3, the DNA is TGCAGTGCTAGTGGTCAATACGAGCAGTACGTC. This codes for CSASGQYEQYV. The V gene is TRBV20-1, the J gene TRBJ2-7; no firm D call. The germline V and J ends were trimmed by 3 bases and 4 bases, with 7 bases remaining between them. CDR3 length equals 11 residues. Germline V gives CDR1 DFQATT, CDR2 SNEGSKA (reference sequence).

V and J are TRBV5-4 and TRBJ1-2; the match to TRBD1 covers 8 bases. V was pared by 3 bases and J by 6 bases, with 10 bases of the junction left unmatched. This CDR3 has 15 amino acids. Germline-derived CDR1 and CDR2 are SGHNT and YYREEE (reference sequence). In nucleotides, the CDR3 is TGTGCCAGCAGCTCTGGACAGGGTTTCATGGATGGCTACACCTTC. Its protein product is CASSSGQGFMDGYTF.

This clone has a handful of counts. V and J are TRBV12-5 and TRBJ1-1; a weak D match, TRBD1 (5 bases). Per the germline V gene, CDR1 is LGHNT and CDR2 is FRNRAP. The germline V and J ends were trimmed by 5 bases and 1 base, with 8 bases remaining between them. This CDR3 contains 13 residues. CDR3 residues: CASGLQGNTEAFF. DNA of the CDR3: TGTGCTAGTGGTCTTCAGGGGAACACTGAAGCTTTCTTT.

J is TRBJ1-1 and V is TRBV11-3; D may be TRBD1 (5 bases). The length of the CDR3 is 16 residues. V shed 1 base and J shed 3 bases, with 15 bases lying between them. Germline V CDR1 and CDR2: SGHNT, YENEEA. The DNA for the CDR3 is TGTGCCAGCAGCTTAGGCCGGGGGGATTTGGACACTGAAGCTTTCTTT. Its translation: CASSLGRGDLDTEAFF.

This chain joins TRBV15 and TRBJ2-1, with 9 bases aligning to TRBD1. CDR3 size: 18 residues. In germline, CDR1 is LNHNV, CDR2 YYDKDF (reference sequence). Trimming at V came to 0 bases and at J to 6 bases, leaving 12 bases not matched to a gene. The CDR3 coding sequence is TGTGCCACCAGCAGAGATTTGGGGCCGGGACAGGGAACCAATGAGCAGTTCTTC. Its translation is CATSRDLGPGQGTNEQFF.